This T cell receptor beta chain emerged from a study of blood T cell repertoires in COVID-19. Germline CDR1 is SNHLY and CDR2 is FYNNEI. With 8 bases clipped from V and 1 base from J, the junction kept 7 bases outside the gene matches. There are 14 residues in the CDR3. Methods used by the authors: Reference gene primers were amplified, and this amplification served to estimate nucleated cell counts. Clones were read by immunoSEQ multiplex PCR, and TCRdb kept only the in-frame ones, dropping some. Clonal size and the V and J genes are those of that table, whereas D and trimming came from the DNA. The sample records about 120,000 clones, 80% to 90% being singletons.

Sequences were obtained from peripheral blood. The chain recombines TRBV2 with TRBJ2-5, with TRBD1 identical over 7 bases. This TCR was recovered from a human donor in a cohort sampled during active COVID-19. The CDR3 reads CASQRGTAQETQYF. The CDR3, as DNA: TGTGCCAGCCAAAGGGGGACAGCCCAAGAGACCCAGTACTTC. Filled out from reference TRBV2 and TRBJ2-5, the complete variable domain reads EPEVTQTPSHQVTQMGQEVILRCVPISNHLYFYWYRQILGQKVEFLVSFYNNEISEKSEIFDDQFSVERPDGSNFTLKIRSTKLEDSAMYFCASQRGTAQETQYFGPGTRLLVL.